This T cell receptor (beta chain) is from a study of blood T cells in healthy people across ages. Whole-study findings and limits: Long-lived and aged donors differed, with more naive CD4+ cells and higher diversity in the long-lived.

A second PCR, run for about 7 to 11 cycles, used a sample-barcoded 5' primer plus a J-beta primer mix. Each CDR3 protein is one row after TCRdb ran MiXCR on the 5' RACE reads. The profile covers fewer than 800,000 distinct CDR3 sequences, with around 20% appearing a single time and approximately 3.6% taken by the ten largest. In its sample, this clonotype was seen a few times. What it recognizes is unknown. The CDR3 totals 12 residues. Sequencing used blood. This TCR derives from a man between 65 and 85 years old in good health. V usage is TRBV12-3 or TRBV12-4 and J usage is TRBJ2-5; unclear D gene. TRBJ2-1 matches the DNA end more closely, so the J call is doubtful. Here the CDR3 reads CASSSSSGEQFF. CDR3 nucleotide sequence: TGTGCCAGCAGTTCATCGTCCGGGGAGCAGTTCTTC.